Listed here are 21 T cell receptor beta chains from one sample, sequenced in a study of blood T cell repertoires in COVID-19. Sequenced by immunoSEQ multiplex PCR; TCRdb stores in-frame clones only, minus some. The sample includes about 81,000 clones, about nine tenths of them seen just once. The sequenced material came from peripheral blood. The receptors come from a woman in her fifties or sixties in a cohort sampled during active COVID-19.

This chain uses TRBV19 with TRBJ1-4; D not certain. CDR3 length: 13 residues. V was cut by 5 bases and J by 8 bases, with 12 bases left in between. Germline V gene sequence: CDR1 LNHDA, CDR2 SQIVND (reference sequence). The CDR3 here is CASSVAGSEKLFF. The DNA of the CDR3 is TGTGCCAGTAGTGTGGCGGGGAGCGAAAAACTGTTTTTT.

The CDR3: CASSLGQGAARGQPQHF. CDR3 nucleotide sequence: TGTGCCAGCAGCTTAGGGCAGGGGGCCGCCCGGGGGCAGCCCCAGCATTTT. The chain links TRBV7-2 to TRBJ1-5, with 8 bases that match TRBD1. This CDR3 is 17 amino acids long. With 1 base clipped from V and 7 bases from J, the junction kept 12 bases outside the gene matches. CDR1 and CDR2 (germline): SGHTA, FQGNSA.

This chain connects TRBV2 to TRBJ2-3; D ambiguous. V was clipped by 7 bases and J by 2 bases, with 16 bases between them. Germline-derived CDR1 and CDR2 are SNHLY and FYNNEI. This CDR3 spans 15 amino acids. The DNA of the CDR3 is TGTGCCAGCAAATTGAGTGACTTCAACACAGATACGCAGTATTTT. The encoded protein is CASKLSDFNTDTQYF. The whole variable domain, filled in from reference TRBV2 and TRBJ2-3, reads EPEVTQTPSHQVTQMGQEVILRCVPISNHLYFYWYRQILGQKVEFLVSFYNNEISEKSEIFDDQFSVERPDGSNFTLKIRSTKLEDSAMYFCASKLSDFNTDTQYFGPGTRLTVL.

The chain couples TRBV7-2 to TRBJ2-7, with D tentatively TRBD2 (6 bases). This CDR3 region has 16 residues. Germline CDR1 and CDR2: SGHTA and FQGNSA. Trimming took off 3 bases at V and 2 bases at J, with 17 bases between the two ends. CDR3 amino acids: CASSLGGGGEAYEQYF. DNA of the CDR3: TGTGCCAGCAGCTTGGGCGGTGGAGGGGAAGCCTACGAGCAGTACTTC. The entire variable domain, with the rest obtained from reference TRBV7-2 and TRBJ2-7, is as follows: GAGVSQSPSNKVTEKGKDVELRCDPISGHTALYWYRQSLGQGLEFLIYFQGNSAPDKSGLPSDRFSAERTGGSVSTLTIQRTQQEDSAVYLCASSLGGGGEAYEQYFGPGTRLTVT.

This clone has only one observation. The chain joins TRBV10-3 to TRBJ2-5; the D gene is possibly TRBD2 (5 bases). This CDR3 is 13 amino acids long. CDR1 and CDR2 from the germline V gene are ENHRY and SYGVKD. V gave up 6 bases and J gave up 1 base, with 9 bases separating them. Here the CDR3 DNA reads TGTGCCATCAGCCCACGGGGCCAAGAGACCCAGTACTTC. It encodes CAISPRGQETQYF.

CDR3 in DNA: TGTGCCAGCAGTGAAGCCACAGGGCCGTTAAACACCATATATTTT. This translates into CASSEATGPLNTIYF. The rearrangement links TRBV6-1 to TRBJ1-3, with D possibly being TRBD1 (6 bases). Trimming left V 0 bases short and J 6 bases short, with 12 bases between. This CDR3 has 15 residues. Germline-derived CDR1 and CDR2 are MNHNS and SASEGT.

The CDR3 spells CASSAGTVDSVYTF. CDR3 coding DNA: TGTGCCAGTAGTGCGGGGACAGTTGATAGTGTCTACACCTTC. The rearrangement joins TRBV19 to TRBJ1-2; 7 nucleotides match TRBD1. Trimming cost V 5 bases and J 10 bases; bases outside gene matches: 13. The germline gives CDR1 LNHDA, CDR2 SQIVND (reference sequence). The CDR3 runs 14 residues. The full variable domain, with the rest looked up from reference TRBV19 and TRBJ1-2, is DGGITQSPKYLFRKEGQNVTLSCEQNLNHDAMYWYRQDPGQGLRLIYYSQIVNDFQKGDIAEGYSVSREKKESFPLTVTSAQKNPTAFYLCASSAGTVDSVYTFGSGTRLTVV.

The rearrangement joins TRBV10-3 to TRBJ2-3; D not certain. CDR3 size: 14 residues. Trimming took 10 bases from V and 1 from J, leaving 15 bases between them. Germline V gene lookup returns CDR1 ENHRY and CDR2 SYGVKD. CDR3 nucleotide sequence: TGTGCCACCAAAAACTCAGGCGGCACAGATACGCAGTATTTT. Translated: CATKNSGGTDTQYF.

This chain joins TRBV6-5 and TRBJ1-1; 8 nucleotides line up with TRBD1. The junction had 3 bases not matched to a gene; V was cut back by 6 bases and J by 3 bases. Germline CDR1 and CDR2: MNHEY and SVGAGI. The CDR3 totals 13 residues. CDR3 protein: CASSKQGDTEAFF. The DNA of the CDR3 is TGTGCCAGCAGCAAACAGGGGGACACTGAAGCTTTCTTT.

The chain recombines TRBV19 with TRBJ1-5; no clear D. The CDR3 loop spans 14 amino acids. V lost 6 bases, J lost 0 bases, and 9 bases lay in between. Germline V gene data show CDR1 as LNHDA and CDR2 as SQIVND (reference sequence). CDR3 region: CASRQVRSNQPQHF. DNA of the CDR3: TGTGCCAGTAGGCAGGTTCGTAGCAATCAGCCCCAGCATTTT.

This rearrangement joins TRBV5-1 to TRBJ2-2; 8 nucleotides line up with TRBD2. The CDR3 is 16 amino acids. V shed 4 bases and J 7 bases; nucleotides not matched to a gene: 12. Germline V gene data show CDR1 as SGHRS and CDR2 as YFSETQ. The CDR3 region is CASSPGLAGFLGELFF. The CDR3 nucleotides are TGCGCCAGCAGCCCCGGACTAGCTGGGTTCCTCGGGGAGCTGTTTTTT.

The chain carries TRBV19 and TRBJ2-7; TRBD2 agrees at 8 bases. J gave up 7 bases and V 6 bases, and 11 bases lay outside the gene matches. Germline V gives CDR1 LNHDA, CDR2 SQIVND (reference sequence). The CDR3 runs 14 residues. As DNA, the CDR3 is TGTGCCAGTAGACTTTCAGCGGGAGCTTGGGAGCAGTACTTC. It codes for CASRLSAGAWEQYF.

V and J are TRBV9 and TRBJ2-7, with 12 nucleotides matching TRBD2. Germline V gene data show CDR1 as SGDLS and CDR2 as YYNGEE. CDR3 size: 16 residues. The junction had 11 bases not matched to a gene; V was cut back by 3 bases and J by 7 bases. The CDR3 region is CASSEGLAGGVREQYF. The CDR3 DNA is TGTGCCAGCAGCGAGGGGCTAGCGGGAGGGGTGAGGGAGCAGTACTTC.

V and J are TRBV10-1 and TRBJ1-1; tentatively, D is TRBD1 (5 bases). The CDR3 runs 14 residues. The V gene lost 0 bases and the J gene lost 7 bases, with 12 bases spanning the gap. The germline CDR1 and CDR2 sequences are WNHNN and SYGVQD (reference sequence). CDR3 amino acids: CASSESGGLGEAFF. As DNA, the CDR3 is TGCGCCAGCAGTGAGTCGGGGGGATTGGGTGAAGCTTTCTTT.

This chain uses TRBV5-1 with TRBJ2-3, with D unresolved. The V end lost 5 bases, the J end lost 6 bases, and 13 bases lay between the germline ends. CDR3 length equals 13 residues. Germline CDR1 and CDR2: SGHRS and YFSETQ. The chain's CDR3 is CASRPLSRDTQYF. CDR3 nucleotide sequence: TGCGCCAGCAGACCCCTATCGCGCGATACGCAGTATTTT.

The rearrangement joins TRBV5-3 to TRBJ2-3, with 14 bases lining up with TRBD2. TRBV5-3 is labeled an ORF, and its function is uncertain. The CDR3 loop spans 17 amino acids. Germline trimming cut 4 bases from V and 6 bases from J; bases unmatched to any gene: 10. In nucleotides, the CDR3 is TGTGCCAGAAGCGCTTGGACTAGCGGGAGGCCCGGGGATACGCAGTATTTT. Its protein is CARSAWTSGRPGDTQYF.

The V and J genes are TRBV6-2 or TRBV6-3 and TRBJ1-1; the D gene is possibly TRBD1 (5 bases). This CDR3 has 13 residues. V was pared by 6 bases and J by 8 bases, with 16 bases between. CDR1 MNHEY and CDR2 SVGEGT come from the germline V gene. CDR3 region: CASSFQGATEAFF. CDR3 nucleotide sequence: TGTGCCAGCAGCTTCCAGGGCGCGACAGAAGCTTTCTTT.

The V call is TRBV9, the J call TRBJ2-1; 9 nucleotides align to TRBD2. The CDR3 spans 14 residues. From germline, CDR1 is SGDLS and CDR2 YYNGEE. J lost 6 bases, V lost 0 bases, and 1 base had no gene match. The CDR3 spells CASSVGAGGNEQFF. CDR3 nucleotide sequence: TGTGCCAGCAGCGTAGGAGCGGGGGGCAATGAGCAGTTCTTC.

The genes are TRBV19 and TRBJ1-3; 7 nucleotides align to TRBD1. V shed 6 bases, J shed 4 bases, and the junction held 6 bases outside the gene matches. Germline lookup yields CDR1 LNHDA and CDR2 SQIVND (reference sequence). This CDR3 has 14 residues. In DNA form, the CDR3 reads TGTGCCAGTAGCCCCAGGGGGTTAGGAAACACCATATATTTT. Residues: CASSPRGLGNTIYF. Full variable domain (rest looked up from reference TRBV19 and TRBJ1-3): DGGITQSPKYLFRKEGQNVTLSCEQNLNHDAMYWYRQDPGQGLRLIYYSQIVNDFQKGDIAEGYSVSREKKESFPLTVTSAQKNPTAFYLCASSPRGLGNTIYFGEGSWLTVV.

This chain joins TRBV21-1 and TRBJ1-2; TRBD1 reflects the table's D call only, with no check against the DNA. TRBV21-1 corresponds to a pseudogene. The CDR3 loop spans 13 amino acids. CDR3 sequence: CASSKVQHYGYTF. The DNA for the CDR3 is TGTGCCAGCAGCAAAGTACAGCACTATGGCTACACCTTC.

The chain couples TRBV2 to TRBJ2-5; 13 bases line up with TRBD2. Germline CDR1 reads SNHLY; CDR2 reads FYNNEI. Trimming cost V 10 bases and J 2 bases; bases outside gene matches: 4. CDR3 length: 14 residues. The CDR3 spells CATRLAGGQETQYF. The CDR3 DNA is TGTGCCACCCGACTAGCGGGAGGACAAGAGACCCAGTACTTC.